This T cell receptor beta chain originates from a study of blood T cell repertoires in COVID-19. From germline, CDR1 is SGDLS and CDR2 YYNGEE. The V end was cut by 0 bases, the J end by 0 bases, with 10 bases between. The CDR3 runs 16 residues. Original methodology: For nucleated cells, counts were estimated from reference gene primer amplification. Profiled with immunoSEQ multiplex PCR; TCRdb holds only in-frame clones, not every one. Clone size and the V and J calls come from that table; the DNA yielded D and trimming. The sample has 100,000 to 150,000 clones; 80% to 90% are singletons. Sequenced input: peripheral blood. The rearrangement links TRBV9 to TRBJ1-3; D uncertain. The receptor's source is a man aged 55-75 years with COVID-19, enrolled during active disease. CDR3 DNA: TGTGCCAGCAGCGTAGGGTCCTCCGGCTCTGGAAACACCATATATTTT. Its translation: CASSVGSSGSGNTIYF.